This T cell receptor (beta chain) was documented in a study of beta chain features in type 1 diabetes. Notes on the study in general: In all four CD4+ subsets, TCRB CDR3 length was significantly, moderately reduced in type 1 diabetes.

There are a few counts of this clone. Its antigen remains unknown. The CDR3 is made up of 14 amino acids. Looked up from germline, CDR1 is SGHDT and CDR2 is YYEEEE. The junction had 4 bases not matched to a gene; V was cut back by 3 bases and J by 5 bases. As every portion of the isolated RNA was reverse transcribed, the sequencing read expressed TCRB transcripts. Profiling relied on immunoSEQ multiplex PCR, and the TCRdb table lists in-frame clones only, not all of them. The sample yields about 170,000 clones, roughly 7.1% seen once. Sequencing was performed on central memory CD4+ T cells from blood. The receptor's source is a woman in her thirties or forties with type 1 diabetes. V usage is TRBV5-6 and J usage is TRBJ2-7, with TRBD1 matching over 11 bases. CDR3 nucleotides: TGTGCCAGCAGCTGGGACAGGGGGGCCCACGAGCAGTACTTC. This encodes CASSWDRGAHEQYF.